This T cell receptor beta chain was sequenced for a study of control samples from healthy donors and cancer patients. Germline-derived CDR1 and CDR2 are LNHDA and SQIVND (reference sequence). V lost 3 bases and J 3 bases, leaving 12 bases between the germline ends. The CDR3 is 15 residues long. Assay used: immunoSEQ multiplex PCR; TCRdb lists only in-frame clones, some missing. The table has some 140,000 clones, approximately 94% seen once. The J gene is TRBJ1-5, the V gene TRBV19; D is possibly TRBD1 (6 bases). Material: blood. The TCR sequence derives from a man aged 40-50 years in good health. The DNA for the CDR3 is TGTGCCAGTAGTATTGTGGGACACGACAATCAGCCCCAGCATTTT. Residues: CASSIVGHDNQPQHF.